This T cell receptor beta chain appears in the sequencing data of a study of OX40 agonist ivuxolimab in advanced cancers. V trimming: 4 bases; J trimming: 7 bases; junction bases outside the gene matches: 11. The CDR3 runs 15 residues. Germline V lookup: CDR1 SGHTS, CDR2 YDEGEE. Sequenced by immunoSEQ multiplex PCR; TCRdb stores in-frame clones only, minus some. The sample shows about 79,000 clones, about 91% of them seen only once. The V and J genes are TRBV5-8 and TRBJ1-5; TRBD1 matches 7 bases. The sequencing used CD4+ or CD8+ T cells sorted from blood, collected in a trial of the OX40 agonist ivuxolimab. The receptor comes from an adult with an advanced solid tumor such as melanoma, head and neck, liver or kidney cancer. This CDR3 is CASSGGDRTGQPQHF. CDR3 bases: TGTGCCAGCAGCGGTGGGGACAGAACGGGACAGCCCCAGCATTTT. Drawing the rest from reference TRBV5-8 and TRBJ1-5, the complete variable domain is EAGVTQSPTHLIKTRGQQATLRCSPISGHTSVYWYQQALGLGLQFLLWYDEGEERNRGNFPPRFSGRQFPNYSSELNVNALELEDSALYLCASSGGDRTGQPQHFGDGTRLSIL.